Listed below are T cell receptor beta chains from one sample, sequenced in a study of cytomegalovirus exposure and HLA in healthy donors. This table comes from immunoSEQ multiplex PCR, and its TCRdb copy is limited to in-frame clones, with some not included. The table includes about 160,000 clones, around 85% detected once. Sequencing used PBMCs. These receptors came from a young woman in good health and CMV-seronegative. Each CDR3 is given with its conserved first and last residue. Fields, in order: V gene, CDR3 protein.

>TRBV9
CASSVIAVLSGGDGVRDNEQFF
>TRBV5-1
CASRMTGGATGELFF
>TRBV28
CASSKTGSVQPQHF
>TRBV10-2
CASSVGRGPDQPQHF
>TRBV5-4
CASSPMGGHTDTQYF
>TRBV6-4
CASSDNRGLGYTF
>TRBV6-6
CASSGQGVVNTEAFF
>TRBV23-1
CASSPLDRGLEETQYF
>TRBV15
CATSRAGEGGNTIYF
>TRBV29-1
CSVTGNLPENTEAFF
>TRBV27
CASSPRDYYNEQFF
>TRBV6-5
CASSYSGQGDTPLHF
>TRBV10-1
CASNGANTGELFF
>TRBV7-3
CASSLMAGVTNEQFF
>TRBV7-9
CASMGLNNEQFF
>TRBV7-2
CASSDPDRLSYEQYF
>TRBV9
CASSTGQGAVYEQYF
>TRBV5-1
CASSPGGAGEKLFF
>TRBV7-2
CASSWDGGRPETQYF
>TRBV27
CASSPPPYGEQFF
>TRBV5-4
CASSLRTRGETQYF
>TRBV7-2
CASSLQGFNEKLFF